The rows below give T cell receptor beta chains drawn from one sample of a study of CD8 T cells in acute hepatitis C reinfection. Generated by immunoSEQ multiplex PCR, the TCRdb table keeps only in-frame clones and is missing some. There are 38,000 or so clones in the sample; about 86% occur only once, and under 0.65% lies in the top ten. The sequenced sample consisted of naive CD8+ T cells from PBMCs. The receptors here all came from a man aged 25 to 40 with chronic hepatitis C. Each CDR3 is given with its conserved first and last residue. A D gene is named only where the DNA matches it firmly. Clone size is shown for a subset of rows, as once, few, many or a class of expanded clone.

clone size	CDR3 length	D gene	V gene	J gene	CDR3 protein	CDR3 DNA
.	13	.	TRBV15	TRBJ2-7	CATSVIQGVEQYF	TGTGCCACCAGCGTAATACAGGGAGTCGAGCAGTACTTC
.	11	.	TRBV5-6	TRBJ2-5	CASSLEETQYF	TGTGCCAGCAGCTTGGAAGAGACCCAGTACTTC
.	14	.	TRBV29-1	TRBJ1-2	CSVEDAGLNYGYTF	TGCAGCGTTGAAGATGCAGGACTGAACTATGGCTACACCTTC
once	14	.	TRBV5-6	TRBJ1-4	CASSFDATNEKLFF	TGTGCCAGCAGCTTCGATGCAACTAATGAAAAACTGTTTTTT
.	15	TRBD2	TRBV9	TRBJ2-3	CASSEFSGGARTQYF	TGTGCCAGCAGCGAATTTAGCGGGGGGGCAAGGACGCAGTATTTT
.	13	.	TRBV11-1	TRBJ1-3	CASSRDIGNTIYF	TGTGCCAGCAGTCGGGACATCGGAAACACCATATATTTT
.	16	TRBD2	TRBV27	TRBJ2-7	CASSLFGGTHSYEQYF	TGTGCCAGCAGTTTATTCGGGGGGACTCACTCCTACGAGCAGTACTTC
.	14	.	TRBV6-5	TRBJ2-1	CASSYSDALNEQFF	TGTGCCAGCAGTTACTCGGACGCACTAAATGAGCAGTTCTTC
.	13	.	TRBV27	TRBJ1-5	CASSLLLGQPQHF	TGTGCCAGCAGTTTACTGCTTGGACAGCCCCAGCATTTT
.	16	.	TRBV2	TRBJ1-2	CASISSIRGMSYGYTF	TGTGCCAGCATTTCGAGCATTCGGGGGATGAGCTATGGCTACACCTTC
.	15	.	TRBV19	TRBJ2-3	CASSITPAGTDTQYF	TGTGCCAGTAGTATAACACCGGCTGGCACAGATACGCAGTATTTT
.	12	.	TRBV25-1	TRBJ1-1	CASTTGNTEAFF	TGTGCCAGCACCACGGGAAACACTGAAGCTTTCTTT
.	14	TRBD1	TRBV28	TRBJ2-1	CASSPMTGGNEQFF	TGTGCCAGCAGTCCCATGACAGGGGGAAATGAGCAGTTCTTC
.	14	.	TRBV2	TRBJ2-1	CASSEGVGGDEQFF	TGTGCCAGCAGTGAAGGGGTGGGTGGGGATGAGCAGTTCTTC
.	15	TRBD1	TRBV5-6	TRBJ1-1	CASSLLTGVNTEAFF	TGTGCCAGCAGCCTCCTGACAGGGGTGAACACTGAAGCTTTCTTT
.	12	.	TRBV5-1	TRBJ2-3	CASGRSTDTQYF	TGCGCCAGCGGGAGAAGCACAGATACGCAGTATTTT
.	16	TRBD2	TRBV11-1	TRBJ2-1	CASSPDSSGVYNEQFF	TGTGCCAGCAGCCCGGATTCTAGCGGGGTCTACAATGAGCAGTTCTTC
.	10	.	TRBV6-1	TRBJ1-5	CASSNQPQHF	TGTGCCAGCAGCAATCAGCCCCAGCATTTT
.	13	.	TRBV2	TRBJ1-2	CASIDPLGYGYTF	TGTGCCAGCATCGATCCACTCGGCTATGGCTACACCTTC
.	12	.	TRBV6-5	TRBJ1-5	CASRGVDQPQHF	TGTGCCAGCCGTGGGGTTGATCAGCCCCAGCATTTT
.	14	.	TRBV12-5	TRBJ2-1	CASGTGLIYNEQFF	TGTGCTAGTGGCACGGGACTCATCTACAATGAGCAGTTCTTC
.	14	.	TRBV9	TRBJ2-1	CASSVVLTYNEQFF	TGTGCCAGCAGCGTAGTACTAACCTACAATGAGCAGTTCTTC
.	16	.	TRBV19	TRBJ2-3	CASTPTPGGGTDTQYF	TGTGCCAGTACACCAACACCCGGAGGTGGCACAGATACGCAGTATTTT
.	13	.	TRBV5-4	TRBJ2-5	CASSLDSVETQYF	TGTGCCAGCAGCTTGGACAGTGTGGAGACCCAGTACTTC
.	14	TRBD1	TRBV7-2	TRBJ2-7	CASSSGQLLYEQYF	TGTGCCAGCAGCTCGGGACAGCTACTCTACGAGCAGTACTTC
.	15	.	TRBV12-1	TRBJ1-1	CASSRRGEGNTEAFF	TGTGCCAGCAGCAGAAGGGGAGAAGGGAACACTGAAGCTTTCTTT
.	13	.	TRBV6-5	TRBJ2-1	CASSYSKANEQFF	TGTGCCAGCAGTTACTCTAAGGCCAATGAGCAGTTCTTC
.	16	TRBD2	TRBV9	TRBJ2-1	CASSVGASGAYNEQFF	TGTGCCAGCAGCGTAGGGGCTAGCGGGGCCTACAATGAGCAGTTCTTC
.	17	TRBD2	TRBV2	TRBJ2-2	CASSTSGGNHNTGELFF	TGTGCCAGCAGTACTAGCGGGGGAAACCATAACACCGGGGAGCTGTTTTTT
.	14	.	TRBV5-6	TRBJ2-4	CASSLGVVVGIQYF	TGTGCCAGCAGCTTGGGGGTGGTGGTTGGCATTCAGTACTTC
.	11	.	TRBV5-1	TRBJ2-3	CASSFTDTQYF	TGCGCCAGCAGCTTCACAGATACGCAGTATTTT
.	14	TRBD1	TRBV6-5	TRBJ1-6	CASSPGQANSPLHF	TGTGCCAGCAGTCCGGGACAGGCAAATTCACCCCTCCACTTT
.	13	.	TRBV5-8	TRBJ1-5	CASSLDIGQPQHF	TGTGCCAGCAGCCTGGACATCGGTCAGCCCCAGCATTTT
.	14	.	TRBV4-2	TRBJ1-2	CASSHTSAGVGYTF	TGTGCCAGCAGCCACACCTCGGCCGGGGTTGGCTACACCTTC
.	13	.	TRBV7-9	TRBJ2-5	CASSFPWEETQYF	TGTGCCAGCAGCTTCCCCTGGGAAGAGACCCAGTACTTC
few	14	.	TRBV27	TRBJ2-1	CASKEGGGGNEQFF	TGTGCCAGCAAAGAAGGGGGCGGAGGGAATGAGCAGTTCTTC
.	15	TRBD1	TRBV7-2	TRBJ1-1	CASNPSKGAHTEAFF	TGTGCCAGCAACCCTTCGAAGGGGGCCCACACTGAAGCTTTCTTT
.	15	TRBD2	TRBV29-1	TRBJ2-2	CSVTSAGTNTGELFF	TGCAGCGTAACCTCAGCGGGAACGAACACCGGGGAGCTGTTTTTT
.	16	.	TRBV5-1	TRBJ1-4	CASSPARGATNEKLFF	TGCGCCAGCAGCCCGGCGCGGGGTGCAACTAATGAAAAACTGTTTTTT
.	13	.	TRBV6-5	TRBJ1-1	CASSYRVNTEAFF	TGTGCCAGCAGTTACAGGGTGAACACTGAAGCTTTCTTT
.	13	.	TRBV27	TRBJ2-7	CASSITGMNEQYF	TGTGCCAGCAGTATAACTGGTATGAACGAGCAGTACTTC
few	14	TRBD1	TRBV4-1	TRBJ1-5	CASSPTGVGQPQHF	TGCGCCAGCAGCCCTACAGGGGTAGGTCAGCCCCAGCATTTT
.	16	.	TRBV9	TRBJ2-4	CASSVDEGVLGGIQYF	TGTGCCAGCAGCGTAGATGAAGGGGTTCTCGGGGGCATTCAGTACTTC
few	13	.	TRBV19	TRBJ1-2	CASSISSFYGYTF	TGTGCCAGTAGTATAAGCTCCTTTTATGGCTACACCTTC
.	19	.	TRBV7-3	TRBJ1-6	CASRYRDPGGPSYNSPLHF	TGTGCCAGCAGGTATCGAGATCCGGGGGGTCCCTCCTATAATTCACCCCTCCACTTT
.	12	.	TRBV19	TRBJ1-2	CASSPSMYGYTF	TGTGCCAGTAGTCCCTCAATGTATGGCTACACCTTC
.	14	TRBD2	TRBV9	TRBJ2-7	CASSSSGSAYEQYF	TGTGCCAGCAGCTCTAGCGGGTCGGCCTACGAGCAGTACTTC
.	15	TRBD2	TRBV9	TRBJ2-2	CASSGGTTNTGELFF	TGTGCCAGCAGCGGCGGGACTACGAACACCGGGGAGCTGTTTTTT
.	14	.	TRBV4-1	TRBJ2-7	CASSQDVSSYEQYF	TGCGCCAGCAGCCAAGACGTCAGCTCCTACGAGCAGTACTTC
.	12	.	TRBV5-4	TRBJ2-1	CASSSRVDEQFF	TGTGCCAGCAGCTCCAGGGTCGATGAGCAGTTCTTC
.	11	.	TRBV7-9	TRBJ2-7	CASNRGGEQYF	TGTGCCAGCAATAGGGGCGGGGAGCAGTACTTC
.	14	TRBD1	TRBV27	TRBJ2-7	CASRPGQGVNEQYF	TGTGCCAGCAGGCCGGGACAGGGTGTCAACGAGCAGTACTTC
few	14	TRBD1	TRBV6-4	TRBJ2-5	CASSEGTDQETQYF	TGTGCCAGCAGTGAAGGGACAGATCAAGAGACCCAGTACTTC